Listed here are 23 T cell receptor beta chains from one sample, sequenced in a study of identifying expanded T cells in peripheral blood. TCRdb's table, derived via immunoSEQ multiplex PCR, lists solely in-frame clones and lacks some. The data hold about 100,000 clones, with roughly 88% observed a single time. Sequenced sample: blood. These receptors were collected from a person aged 18 to 70 in good health.

The chain's CDR3 is CASSLGGTALLGGYTF. In nucleotides, the CDR3 is TGTGCCAGCAGCTTAGGGGGGACAGCCCTTTTAGGAGGCTACACCTTC. The J gene is TRBJ1-2, the V gene TRBV7-9; 7 nucleotides match TRBD1. Germline V lookup: CDR1 SEHNR, CDR2 FQNEAQ (reference sequence). The CDR3 spans 16 residues. V shed 1 base and J 8 bases; nucleotides not matched to a gene: 13.

The chain has TRBV27 and TRBJ1-2; the match to TRBD1 covers 9 bases. Germline assignment: CDR1 MNHEY and CDR2 SMNVEV (reference sequence). This CDR3 has 14 residues. Unmatched junction bases numbered 0, after V lost 2 bases and J lost 2 bases. The CDR3 loop reads CASSLGTGNYGYTF. CDR3 coding DNA: TGTGCCAGCAGTTTAGGGACAGGGAACTATGGCTACACCTTC.

The chain joins TRBV19 to TRBJ2-2; D is unclear. Germline V gene lookup returns CDR1 LNHDA and CDR2 SQIVND (reference sequence). The CDR3 has 13 amino acids. Trimming took off 5 bases at V and 6 bases at J, with 10 bases between the two ends. For the CDR3, the DNA is TGTGCCAGTAGTGGGTTTCAATCCGGGGAGCTGTTTTTT. Its translation: CASSGFQSGELFF.

The chain links TRBV12-5 to TRBJ1-1, with D unresolved. The V gene lost 0 bases and the J gene lost 8 bases, with 7 bases spanning the gap. The CDR3 extends over 12 amino acids. Germline V gene sequence: CDR1 LGHNT, CDR2 FRNRAP. The CDR3 DNA is TGTGCTAGTGGTTTGGTTGGCGGGGAAGCTTTCTTT. Amino acids: CASGLVGGEAFF.

This clone came up a few times. The J gene is TRBJ2-7, the V gene TRBV7-9; 8 bases align to TRBD1. There are 14 residues in the CDR3. Germline lookup yields CDR1 SEHNR and CDR2 FQNEAQ (reference sequence). V lost 4 bases, J lost 6 bases, and 8 bases stayed unmatched. CDR3 loop: CASSSYDRGSEQYF. The DNA for the CDR3 is TGTGCCAGCAGCTCGTACGACAGGGGAAGCGAGCAGTACTTC. Using reference TRBV7-9 and TRBJ2-7 for the parts outside the CDR3, the full variable domain is DTGVSQNPRHKITKRGQNVTFRCDPISEHNRLYWYRQTLGQGPEFLTYFQNEAQLEKSRLLSDRFSAERPKGSFSTLEIQRTEQGDSAMYLCASSSYDRGSEQYFGPGTRLTVT.

J is TRBJ1-5 and V is TRBV18, with TRBD1 identical over 7 bases. This CDR3 spans 15 amino acids. V lost 2 bases, J lost 8 bases, and 9 bases stayed unmatched. Germline CDR1 reads KGHSH; CDR2 reads LQKENI. The CDR3 region is CASSPRTGGAEPQHF. The DNA for the CDR3 is TGTGCCAGCTCACCAAGGACAGGCGGAGCAGAGCCCCAGCATTTT.

This chain connects TRBV7-2 to TRBJ2-3, with TRBD2 matching 7 bases. The CDR3 length is 15 residues. Germline V lookup: CDR1 SGHTA, CDR2 FQGNSA. After removal of 1 base from V and 3 bases from J, the junction contained 4 bases not matched to a gene. CDR3 DNA: TGTGCCAGCAGCTTAGACGGGAGGTCTACAGATACGCAGTATTTT. Its protein product is CASSLDGRSTDTQYF.

As to this clone: This CDR3 is also generated by other DNA sequences in the sample. V usage is TRBV30 and J usage is TRBJ2-1, with unresolved D. The CDR3 is 13 amino acids. CDR1 is GTSNPN, CDR2 SVGIG, per germline (reference sequence). V lost 4 bases and J 0 bases, leaving 7 bases between the germline ends. The CDR3 bases are TGTGCCTGGACTAGAGGCTCCTACAATGAGCAGTTCTTC. This codes for CAWTRGSYNEQFF.

The V and J genes are TRBV30 and TRBJ1-2; D not resolved. CDR1 and CDR2 from the germline V gene are GTSNPN and SVGIG (reference sequence). This CDR3 has 13 residues. Trimming left V 0 bases short and J 4 bases short, with 9 bases between. DNA of the CDR3: TGTGCCTGGAGTGTGCAAGTAGGCTATGGCTACACCTTC. It translates to CAWSVQVGYGYTF.

The rearrangement uses TRBV29-1 and TRBJ2-2; 9 bases are a match to TRBD2. The CDR3 contains 13 residues. V was pared by 6 bases and J by 6 bases, with 5 bases of the junction left unmatched. Germline V gene data show CDR1 as SQVTM and CDR2 as ANQGSEA. CDR3 coding DNA: TGCAGCGTCCGCGGGGGGGGCTCCGGGGAGCTGTTTTTT. Encoded protein: CSVRGGGSGELFF.

The V and J genes are TRBV19 and TRBJ1-1; D is ambiguous. The CDR3 covers 15 residues. Looked up from germline, CDR1 is LNHDA and CDR2 is SQIVND (reference sequence). V lost 1 base and J 3 bases, leaving 12 bases between the germline ends. CDR3 DNA: TGTGCCAGTAGTATAGGACGTACATCGGACACTGAAGCTTTCTTT. Its translation is CASSIGRTSDTEAFF.

The gene calls are TRBV9 and TRBJ2-7, with unresolved D. This CDR3 is 15 amino acids long. The ends were cut back, 0 bases at V and 4 bases at J, with 14 bases in the middle. Germline assignment: CDR1 SGDLS and CDR2 YYNGEE. CDR3 bases: TGTGCCAGCAGCGTAGGGTGGGCCCGAGGTTACGAGCAGTACTTC. Protein product: CASSVGWARGYEQYF.

The chain is built from TRBV5-1 and TRBJ1-6; D uncertain. CDR1 is SGHRS and CDR2 is YFSETQ in the germline V gene. This CDR3 has 14 residues. Trimming pared 0 bases from V and 9 bases from J, leaving 10 bases between. CDR3 sequence (DNA): TGCGCCAGCAGCTTGGGCACCTCAAGTTCACCCCTCCACTTT. Translating gives CASSLGTSSSPLHF.

The gene calls are TRBV27 and TRBJ2-4; 9 bases line up with TRBD1. The CDR3 is 14 residues long. V trimming: 5 bases; J trimming: 7 bases; junction bases outside the gene matches: 6. Germline V gives CDR1 MNHEY, CDR2 SMNVEV (reference sequence). The CDR3 nucleotides read TGTGCCAGCAGTCCAAGGACAGGGGTGAACATTCAGTACTTC. Translating gives CASSPRTGVNIQYF.

This clone was detected a few times. CDR3 nucleotide sequence: TGTGCCAGCAGCCAGGGATGGGGAACTGAAGCTTTCTTT. Its translation is CASSQGWGTEAFF. The chain employs TRBV14 and TRBJ1-1; D remains ambiguous. Germline assignment: CDR1 SGHDN and CDR2 FVKESK. The CDR3 spans 13 residues. Deletions cut 3 bases from V and 5 bases from J, with 10 bases between.

The rearrangement links TRBV5-6 to TRBJ2-4, with TRBD2 matching 8 bases. Germline lookup yields CDR1 SGHDT and CDR2 YYEEEE. This CDR3 region has 14 residues. V lost 2 bases and J lost 7; bases outside the gene matches: 5. The CDR3 DNA sequence: TGTGCCAGCAGCTTTAAGCGGGAGTGGAACATTCAGTACTTC. Its protein product is CASSFKREWNIQYF.

The chain is built from TRBV5-1 and TRBJ1-4; 8 bases fit TRBD1. Germline V gene lookup returns CDR1 SGHRS and CDR2 YFSETQ. The CDR3 has 14 residues. The junction had 5 bases not matched to a gene; V was cut back by 7 bases and J by 3 bases. The CDR3 region is CASGQGAANEKLFF. CDR3 bases: TGCGCCAGCGGTCAGGGGGCGGCTAATGAAAAACTGTTTTTT.

V and J are TRBV7-2 and TRBJ2-3; D possibly corresponds to TRBD1 (5 bases). The germline V gene has CDR1 SGHTA and CDR2 FQGNSA. The CDR3 is made up of 15 amino acids. Trimming removed 1 base at V and 4 bases at J, with 12 bases between. CDR3 sequence (DNA): TGTGCCAGCAGCTTAGGCCCTTGGGGCCCAGATACGCAGTATTTT. This encodes CASSLGPWGPDTQYF. The complete variable domain, with remaining parts taken from reference TRBV7-2 and TRBJ2-3, reads GAGVSQSPSNKVTEKGKDVELRCDPISGHTALYWYRQSLGQGLEFLIYFQGNSAPDKSGLPSDRFSAERTGGSVSTLTIQRTQQEDSAVYLCASSLGPWGPDTQYFGPGTRLTVL.

This clone was observed once. The chain combines TRBV9 with TRBJ1-3; a weak D match, TRBD1 (6 bases). Trimming took off 0 bases at V and 0 bases at J, with 10 bases between the two ends. The CDR3 runs to 16 residues. CDR1 is SGDLS and CDR2 is YYNGEE in the germline V gene. The CDR3 DNA follows: TGTGCCAGCAGCGTAGCCCCAGGGGCCTCTGGAAACACCATATATTTT. It specifies CASSVAPGASGNTIYF.

The CDR3 loop reads CASSPNGPRGGRGYTF. For the CDR3, the DNA is TGTGCCAGCAGTCCGAACGGACCGCGGGGCGGTCGGGGCTACACCTTC. The V call is TRBV27, the J call TRBJ1-2; D is perhaps TRBD1 (5 bases). The CDR3 extends over 16 amino acids. Per germline, CDR1 MNHEY and CDR2 SMNVEV (reference sequence). Trimming took 5 bases from V and 8 from J, leaving 24 bases between them.

The chain carries TRBV6-1 and TRBJ1-1; 8 bases fit TRBD1. V gave up 4 bases and J gave up 1 base; unmatched junction bases: 8. This CDR3 spans 16 amino acids. The germline CDR1 and CDR2 sequences are MNHNS and SASEGT. The CDR3 loop is CASSVHRDRKNTEAFF. In nucleotides, the CDR3 is TGTGCCAGCAGTGTTCACCGGGACAGGAAGAACACTGAAGCTTTCTTT.

The CDR3 nucleotides are TGTGCCAGCAGCCACTCGGGACTCGCCTACGAGCAGTACTTC. It specifies CASSHSGLAYEQYF. V gene TRBV7-2 combines with J gene TRBJ2-7, with a tentative D call TRBD2 (6 bases). V lost 5 bases and J 2 bases, leaving 13 bases between the germline ends. Germline V lookup: CDR1 SGHTA, CDR2 FQGNSA. The CDR3 totals 14 residues.

This clone appeared a few times. The chain carries TRBV12-5 and TRBJ1-1; D gene uncertain. Between the trimmed V and J ends, which lost 3 bases and 5 bases, there was a span of 13 bases. CDR3 length: 14 amino acids. Germline V gene data show CDR1 as LGHNT and CDR2 as FRNRAP. DNA for the CDR3: TGTGCTAGTGGTTTCGATCTTGGGGAGACTGAAGCTTTCTTT. Translating it yields CASGFDLGETEAFF.